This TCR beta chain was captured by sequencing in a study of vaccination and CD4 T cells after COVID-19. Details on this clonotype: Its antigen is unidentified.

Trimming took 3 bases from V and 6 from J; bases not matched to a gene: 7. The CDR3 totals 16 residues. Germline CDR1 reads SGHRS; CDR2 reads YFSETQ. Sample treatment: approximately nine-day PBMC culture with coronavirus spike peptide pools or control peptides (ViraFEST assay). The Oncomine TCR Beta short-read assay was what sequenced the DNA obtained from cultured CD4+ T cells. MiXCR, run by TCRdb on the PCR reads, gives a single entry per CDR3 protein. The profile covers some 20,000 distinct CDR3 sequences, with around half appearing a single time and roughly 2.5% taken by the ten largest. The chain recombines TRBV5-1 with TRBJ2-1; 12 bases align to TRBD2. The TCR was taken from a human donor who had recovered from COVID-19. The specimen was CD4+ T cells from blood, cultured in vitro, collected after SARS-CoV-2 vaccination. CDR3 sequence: CASSWTPSGRANEQFF. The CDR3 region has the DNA TGCGCCAGCAGCTGGACACCTAGCGGGAGGGCCAATGAGCAGTTCTTC.